These 10 T cell receptor beta chains share one sample of origin, sequenced in a study of T cell responses to AZD1222 COVID-19 vaccine. The data were produced by immunoSEQ multiplex PCR, yet TCRdb's version contains in-frame clones alone and is incomplete. The repertoire holds 95,000 to 150,000 clones, with around nine tenths as singletons. This specimen consisted of peripheral blood, obtained on day 0 of AZD1222 vaccination. The receptor set was obtained from an adult in good health.

This clone was seen only a few times. This chain links TRBV18 with TRBJ2-7; TRBD2 is a possible D gene (6 bases). The CDR3 runs to 15 residues. With 0 bases removed from V and 0 bases from J, the gap between germline ends came to 9 bases. CDR1 is KGHSH, CDR2 LQKENI, per germline. CDR3: CASSPPGGNSYEQYF. The CDR3 region has the DNA TGTGCCAGCTCACCACCGGGCGGGAACTCCTACGAGCAGTACTTC.

The CDR3 reads CSVERGTNEKLFF. CDR3 coding DNA: TGCAGCGTTGAAAGAGGAACTAATGAAAAACTGTTTTTT. This chain joins TRBV29-1 and TRBJ1-4; D not certain. Trimming removed 2 bases from V and 1 base from J, with 5 bases in between. CDR1 SQVTM and CDR2 ANQGSEA come from the germline V gene. The CDR3 is 13 amino acids.

This chain links TRBV6-5 with TRBJ2-7, with TRBD1 matching over 8 bases. Germline assignment: CDR1 MNHEY and CDR2 SVGAGI. V lost 5 bases to trimming and J lost 7 bases; unmatched junction nucleotides: 7. The CDR3 runs 13 residues. As DNA, the CDR3 is TGTGCCAGCAGTCTCCAGGGGGCGCGGGAGCAGTACTTC. Translating it yields CASSLQGAREQYF.

The rearrangement joins TRBV11-2 to TRBJ2-1; perhaps TRBD1 as D (6 bases). CDR3 length: 11 amino acids. With 1 base removed from V and 14 bases from J, the gap between germline ends came to 9 bases. CDR1 is SGHAT and CDR2 is FQNNGV in the germline V gene. This CDR3 is CASSLGGPKFF. The DNA for the CDR3 is TGTGCCAGCAGCTTAGGGGGGCCAAAGTTCTTC.

This sequence joins TRBV7-9 and TRBJ2-1; D perhaps matches TRBD1 (5 bases). V dropped 5 bases and J dropped 0 bases, with 11 bases sitting between them. The CDR3 is made up of 15 amino acids. From germline, CDR1 is SEHNR and CDR2 FQNEAQ (reference sequence). The CDR3: CASSGAESSYNEQFF. CDR3 sequence (DNA): TGTGCCAGCAGCGGGGCGGAAAGCTCCTACAATGAGCAGTTCTTC.

The count of this clone is one. This rearrangement joins TRBV29-1 to TRBJ1-1; D not certain. Germline V lookup: CDR1 SQVTM, CDR2 ANQGSEA. V was shortened by 0 bases and J by 6 bases, with 14 bases between the two germline ends. This CDR3 spans 14 amino acids. The CDR3 DNA sequence: TGCAGCGTTGAAGAGGAATGGGGAGGGCCTGAAGCTTTCTTT. It yields the protein CSVEEEWGGPEAFF.

The table lists this clone with a count of one. The genes are TRBV30 and TRBJ1-5; 8 nucleotides agree with TRBD1. The CDR3 has 13 residues. V trimming: 3 bases; J trimming: 7 bases; junction bases outside the gene matches: 5. CDR1 GTSNPN and CDR2 SVGIG come from the germline V gene (reference sequence). The CDR3 nucleotides read TGTGCCTGGAGCGACAGGGGAAGCCAGCCCCAGCATTTT. Protein: CAWSDRGSQPQHF.

V and J are TRBV19 and TRBJ1-2, with TRBD1 identical over 8 bases. Germline CDR1 is LNHDA and CDR2 is SQIVND (reference sequence). This CDR3 has 14 residues. The V segment lost 6 bases and the J segment 4 bases; nucleotides outside the gene matches: 7. CDR3 in DNA: TGTGCCAGTAGGGGACAGGCGACGACCTATGGCTACACCTTC. Amino acid sequence: CASRGQATTYGYTF.

J is TRBJ2-7 and V is TRBV10-3; a weak D match, TRBD1 (6 bases). Trimming removed 4 bases from V and 0 bases from J, with 13 bases in between. Germline CDR1 ENHRY, CDR2 SYGVKD. The CDR3 runs to 15 residues. The CDR3 here is CAISGGEGVSYEQYF. The CDR3, as DNA: TGTGCCATCAGTGGGGGCGAGGGGGTCTCCTACGAGCAGTACTTC.

This chain connects TRBV12-3 or TRBV12-4 to TRBJ1-2, with 7 bases that match TRBD1. V lost 6 bases and J lost 8; bases outside the gene matches: 6. This CDR3 has 12 amino acids. CDR3 amino acids: CASSLTGKGYTF. The DNA of the CDR3 is TGTGCCAGCAGCTTGACAGGGAAGGGCTACACCTTC.